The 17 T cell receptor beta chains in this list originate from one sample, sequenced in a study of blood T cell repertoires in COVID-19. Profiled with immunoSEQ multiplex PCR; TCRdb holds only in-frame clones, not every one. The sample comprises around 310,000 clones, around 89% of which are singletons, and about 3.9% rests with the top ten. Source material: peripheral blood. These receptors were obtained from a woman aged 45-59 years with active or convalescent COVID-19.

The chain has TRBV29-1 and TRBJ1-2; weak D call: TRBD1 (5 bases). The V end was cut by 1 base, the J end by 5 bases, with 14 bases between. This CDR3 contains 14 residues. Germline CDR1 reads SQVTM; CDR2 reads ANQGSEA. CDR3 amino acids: CSVEVVARGYGYTF. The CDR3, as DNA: TGCAGCGTTGAAGTCGTGGCCCGGGGGTATGGCTACACCTTC.

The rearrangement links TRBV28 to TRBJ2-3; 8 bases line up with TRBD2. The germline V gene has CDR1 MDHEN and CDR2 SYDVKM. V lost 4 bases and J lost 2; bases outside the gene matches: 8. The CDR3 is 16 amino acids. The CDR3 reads CASSSSAGVDTDTQYF. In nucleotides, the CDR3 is TGTGCCAGCAGTTCATCAGCGGGAGTTGACACAGATACGCAGTATTTT.

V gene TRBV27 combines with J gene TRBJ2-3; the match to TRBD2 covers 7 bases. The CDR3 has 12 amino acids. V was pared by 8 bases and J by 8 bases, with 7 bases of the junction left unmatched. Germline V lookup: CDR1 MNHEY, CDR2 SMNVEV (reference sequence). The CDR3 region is CASGSTSPTQYF. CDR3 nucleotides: TGTGCCAGCGGATCGACTAGCCCTACGCAGTATTTT.

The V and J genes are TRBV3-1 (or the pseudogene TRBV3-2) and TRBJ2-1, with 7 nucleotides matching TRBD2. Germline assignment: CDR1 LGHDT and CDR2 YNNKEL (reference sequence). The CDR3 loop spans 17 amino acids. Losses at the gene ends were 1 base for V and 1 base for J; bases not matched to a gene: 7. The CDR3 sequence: CASSQGLAGESYNEQFF. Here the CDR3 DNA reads TGTGCCAGCAGCCAAGGTCTGGCGGGGGAATCCTACAATGAGCAGTTCTTC.

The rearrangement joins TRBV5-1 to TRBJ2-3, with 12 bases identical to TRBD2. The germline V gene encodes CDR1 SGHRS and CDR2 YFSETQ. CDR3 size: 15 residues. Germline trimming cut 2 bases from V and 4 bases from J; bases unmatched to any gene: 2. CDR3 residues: CASSLLAGGADTQYF. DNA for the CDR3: TGCGCCAGCAGCTTACTAGCGGGGGGCGCAGATACGCAGTATTTT.

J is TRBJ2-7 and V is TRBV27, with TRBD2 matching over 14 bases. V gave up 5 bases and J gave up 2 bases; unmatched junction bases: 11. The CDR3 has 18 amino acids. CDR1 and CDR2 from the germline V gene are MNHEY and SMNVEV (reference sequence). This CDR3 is CASSMTGLAGASPYEQYF. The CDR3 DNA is TGTGCCAGCAGTATGACGGGACTAGCGGGGGCCTCCCCCTACGAGCAGTACTTC.

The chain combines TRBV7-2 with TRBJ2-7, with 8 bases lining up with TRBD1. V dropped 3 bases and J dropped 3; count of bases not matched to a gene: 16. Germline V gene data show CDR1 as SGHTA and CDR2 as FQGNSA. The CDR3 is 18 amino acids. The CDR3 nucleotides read TGTGCCAGCAGCTTTATTAGCGGCCAGACAGGGGTAGGCTACGAGCAGTACTTC. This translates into CASSFISGQTGVGYEQYF.

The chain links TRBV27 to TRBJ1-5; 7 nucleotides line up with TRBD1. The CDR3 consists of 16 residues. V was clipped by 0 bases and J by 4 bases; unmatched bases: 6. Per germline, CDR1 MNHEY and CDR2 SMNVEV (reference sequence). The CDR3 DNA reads TGTGCCAGCAGTTTATCCGGGACAGTCCTTAATCAGCCCCAGCATTTT. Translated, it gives CASSLSGTVLNQPQHF.

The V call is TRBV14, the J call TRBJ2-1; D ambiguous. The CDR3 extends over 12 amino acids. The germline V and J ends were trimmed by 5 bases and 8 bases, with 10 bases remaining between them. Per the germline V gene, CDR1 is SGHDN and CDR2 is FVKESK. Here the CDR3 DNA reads TGTGCCAGCAGCAAACAGAATGATGAGCAGTTCTTC. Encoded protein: CASSKQNDEQFF.

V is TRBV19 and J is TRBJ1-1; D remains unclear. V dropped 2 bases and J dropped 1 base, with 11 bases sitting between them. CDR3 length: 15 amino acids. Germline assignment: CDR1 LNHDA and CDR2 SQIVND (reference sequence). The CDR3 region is CASSIPVRENTEAFF. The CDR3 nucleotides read TGTGCCAGTAGTATACCGGTCCGTGAGAACACTGAAGCTTTCTTT.

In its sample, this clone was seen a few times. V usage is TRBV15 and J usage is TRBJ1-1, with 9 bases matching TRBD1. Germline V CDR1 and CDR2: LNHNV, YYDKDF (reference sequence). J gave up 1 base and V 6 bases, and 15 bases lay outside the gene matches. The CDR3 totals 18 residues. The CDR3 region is CATSNNRGRIGPNTEAFF. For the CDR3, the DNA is TGTGCCACCAGTAATAACAGGGGGCGCATCGGACCGAACACTGAAGCTTTCTTT.

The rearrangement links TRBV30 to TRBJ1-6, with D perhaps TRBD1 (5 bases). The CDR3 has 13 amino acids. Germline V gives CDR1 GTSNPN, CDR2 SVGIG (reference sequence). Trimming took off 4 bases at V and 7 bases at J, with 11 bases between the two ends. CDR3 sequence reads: CAWNQGSNSPLHF. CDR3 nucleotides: TGTGCCTGGAATCAGGGATCGAATTCACCCCTCCACTTT.

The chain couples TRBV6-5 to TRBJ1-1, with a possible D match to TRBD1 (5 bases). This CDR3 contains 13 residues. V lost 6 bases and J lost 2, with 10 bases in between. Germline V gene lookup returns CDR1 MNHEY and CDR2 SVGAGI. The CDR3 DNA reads TGTGCCAGCAGCCGACGGACAAACACTGAAGCTTTCTTT. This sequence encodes CASSRRTNTEAFF.

Here the CDR3 DNA reads TGTGCCAGCAGAATCCTCCGGGACACGAACACTGAAGCTTTCTTT. Its translation: CASRILRDTNTEAFF. The chain recombines TRBV6-5 with TRBJ1-1; D is perhaps TRBD1 (6 bases). The germline gives CDR1 MNHEY, CDR2 SVGAGI. This CDR3 spans 15 amino acids. Trimming pared 6 bases from V and 1 base from J, leaving 15 bases between.

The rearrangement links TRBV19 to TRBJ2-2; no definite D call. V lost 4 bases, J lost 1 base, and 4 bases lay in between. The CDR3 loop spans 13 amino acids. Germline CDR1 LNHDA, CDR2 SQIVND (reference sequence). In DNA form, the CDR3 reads TGTGCCAGTAGTACCCGGAACACCGGGGAGCTGTTTTTT. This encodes CASSTRNTGELFF.

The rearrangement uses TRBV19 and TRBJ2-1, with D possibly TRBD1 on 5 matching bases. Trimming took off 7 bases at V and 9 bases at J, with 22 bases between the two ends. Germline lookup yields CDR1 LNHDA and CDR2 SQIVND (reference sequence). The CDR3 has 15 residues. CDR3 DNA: TGTGCCAGTACCCAGGGTACACTGCCCTCATTTGAGCAGTTCTTC. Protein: CASTQGTLPSFEQFF. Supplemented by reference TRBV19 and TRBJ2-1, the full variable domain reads DGGITQSPKYLFRKEGQNVTLSCEQNLNHDAMYWYRQDPGQGLRLIYYSQIVNDFQKGDIAEGYSVSREKKESFPLTVTSAQKNPTAFYLCASTQGTLPSFEQFFGPGTRLTVL.

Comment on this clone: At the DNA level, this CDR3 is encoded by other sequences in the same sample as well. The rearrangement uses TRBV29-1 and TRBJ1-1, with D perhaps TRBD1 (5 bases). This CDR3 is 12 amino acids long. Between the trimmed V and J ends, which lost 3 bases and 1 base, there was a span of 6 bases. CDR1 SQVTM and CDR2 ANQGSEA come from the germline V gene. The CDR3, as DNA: TGCAGCGTTGACAGGGCGAACACTGAAGCTTTCTTT. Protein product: CSVDRANTEAFF.